This T cell receptor (beta chain) was identified in a study of T-cell memory formation after mild COVID-19. TCRdb re-called the 5' RACE reads with MiXCR, one entry per CDR3 protein. This sample has tens of thousands of distinct CDR3 sequences, with roughly 7.2% found just once. The CDR3 is made up of 17 amino acids. The germline gives CDR1 SGHRS, CDR2 YFSETQ. Trimming removed 2 bases from V and 3 bases from J; junction bases left unmatched: 5. This clonotype was observed at least ten times. Sequenced material: PBMCs or a T cell subset sorted from them (not recorded which). This TCR was sampled from an adult who had mild COVID-19 (a few samples of this study predate the infection). Cell type and time point are not known. V usage is TRBV5-1 and J usage is TRBJ2-6, with 10 bases fitting TRBD1. The DNA for the CDR3 is TGCGCCAGCAGCTTTCGACAGGGGGCTTATGGGGCCAACGTCCTGACTTTC. It specifies CASSFRQGAYGANVLTF.